The T cell receptor (beta chain) described here comes from a study of blood T cell repertoires in COVID-19. Study-wide context: Donors in the United States, Italy and Spain gave samples during acute or convalescent COVID-19. T cells, B-cell-depleted T cells, or PBMCs supplied cDNA or gDNA.

Authors' methods: By means of reference gene primer amplification, nucleated cell counts were estimated. Sequencing used immunoSEQ multiplex PCR; TCRdb keeps in-frame clones, though not all of them. D and trimming come from the DNA, and the V and J calls and clone size come from that table. The sample yields fewer than 150,000 clones, around 64% seen once. The germline V gene encodes CDR1 SQVTM and CDR2 ANQGSEA. CDR3 size: 13 residues. V was pared by 6 bases and J by 4 bases, with 8 bases of the junction left unmatched. The chain uses TRBV29-1 and TRBJ1-1; 7 nucleotides agree with TRBD1. Sequenced: peripheral blood. This TCR derives from a human donor with acute or convalescent COVID-19. The donor label of this sample is uncertain. Written as DNA, the CDR3 is TGCAGCGTCCTACAGGGGCCGGGCACTGAAGCTTTCTTT. It codes for CSVLQGPGTEAFF.